The T cell receptor beta chain under discussion was sequenced for a study of shared clonotypes between healthy human individuals. Profiled with immunoSEQ multiplex PCR; TCRdb holds only in-frame clones, not every one. The sample holds approximately 740,000 clones; 74% are singletons and the top ten take about 1.8%. V lost 5 bases to trimming and J lost 3 bases; unmatched junction nucleotides: 10. Germline V gives CDR1 SQVTM, CDR2 ANQGSEA. The CDR3 is 14 residues long. This chain joins TRBV29-1 and TRBJ2-7; TRBD2 agrees at 7 bases. The sequenced sample was memory CD4+ T cells sorted from blood. Noted subset: CD45RA-negative fraction. The TCR comes from a woman between 25 and 40 years old in good health. CDR3 protein: CSVSPAGVNYEQYF. CDR3 sequence (DNA): TGCAGCGTTTCTCCTGCGGGAGTTAACTACGAGCAGTACTTC.